This TCR beta chain was identified in a study of T cells after yellow fever vaccination (dated by TCRdb to the late 2010s). The study in broad terms: The SMART-Seq v4 Ultra Low Input RNA kit was used to prepare libraries from fractions with low cell numbers. Two healthy male donors, one aged 18 to 30 and one aged 30 to 40 years, were included in the cohort. Blood samples were taken at several timepoints before and after primary and secondary immunization, and bulk PBMC replicates and cell subsets were isolated. To follow T-cell clones before and after both primary and booster YFV17D yellow fever vaccination, bulk TCR alpha and beta repertoires underwent longitudinal sequencing. Findings and caveats that apply to the study as a whole: After the booster, most of the clones that had expanded following primary vaccination were detected again (roughly 96% of CD4 and around 90% of CD8), which suggests that memory was broadly maintained. Only two donors were included in the study, so the extent to which the findings can be generalized is limited. Compared with the primary T-cell response, the secondary T-cell response was weaker but faster, peaking on day 5 rather than day 15. Because abundant contaminating clonotypes from the bulk population could be contained in FACS-sorted repertoires, computational filtering was required. A small fraction of clonotypes appeared in both the CD4 and CD8 compartments, likely as a result of convergent recombination.

Inclusive of the bounding cysteine and phenylalanine, the CDR3 is 15 residues long. Left in the record is the CDR3 DNA by itself, 45 bases read in frame from the first base. The sequencer was an Illumina NovaSeq 6000. TCR cDNA was made using 5'RACE template switching, a step that added a universal primer site and unique molecular identifiers. Priming of cDNA synthesis was performed from both the TCR alpha and TCR beta constant segments. Two PCR steps were used to amplify libraries, with sample barcodes and sequencing adapters being added in the second step. Sequencing of the libraries was done on either Illumina HiSeq 2500 (2x100 bp) or NovaSeq (2x150 bp). For the original study's pipeline: Reads were demultiplexed and collapsed into UMI consensus sequences with MIGEC, and V(D)J alignment was performed with MiXCR. Vaccine-responding clonotypes were defined with edgeR using replicate PBMC samples, requiring FDR below 0.01 and a log2 fold change above 5 up to day 15. Bulk clonotypes were assigned CD4 or CD8 identity according to which sequenced CD4 or CD8 repertoire held them at higher abundance. TCRdb itself trimmed the public reads at Q25 with fastp, ran MiXCR and retained productive beta chains. Every CDR3 protein is listed once, alongside the most common genes and DNA of its rows. Clone size and V and J calls follow TCRdb, not the original study. In this sample the table shows hundreds of thousands of distinct CDR3 sequences, under 15% of which occur a single time. 3.2% of the sample is held by the ten biggest clonotypes.

About this clonotype: Its antigen remains undetermined. No much larger clonotype is one base removed from it; base qualities were not supplied.

The treatment or condition label corresponds to: live attenuated yellow fever vaccine strain. PBMCs were isolated from peripheral blood using a standard Ficoll-Paque protocol. Dynabeads CD4 and CD8 positive selection kits were used to isolate CD4 and CD8 T-cell fractions. TriZol was used to extract RNA from bulk PBMCs, CD4 and CD8 fractions, and dextramer-positive and dextramer-negative fractions. The V gene is TRBV21-1 and the J gene is TRBJ1-4; TRBD1 was called by the table and not checked on the DNA. TRBV21-1 is a pseudogene. The source is a man between 18 and 35 years old who received the YFV17D yellow fever vaccine. Here the sequenced sample was CD4+ T cells sorted from PBMCs, taken 15 days after the yellow fever booster vaccination. The CDR3 protein is CASGRGPPTNEKLFF. At the DNA level, the sequence is TGTGCCAGCGGCCGGGGGCCCCCAACTAATGAAAAACTGTTTTTT.